This entry is about one T cell receptor beta chain. Antigen unknown. This sample was included in a study of pediatric ulcerative colitis. The overall study: Most patients had pancolitis, and two had left-sided colitis. Findings and caveats of the study: Rectal pinch biopsies may include blood-derived T cells. Blood-rectal clonal overlap within each person was significantly higher in ulcerative colitis patients than controls.

The assay was run at survey level. Assay used: immunoSEQ multiplex PCR; TCRdb lists only in-frame clones, some missing. The profile shows tens of thousands of clones, roughly 72% of them singletons. V lost 5 bases and J lost 7; bases outside the gene matches: 9. The CDR3 runs to 15 residues. CDR1 is SGHNT and CDR2 is YENEEA in the germline V gene. The rectum was sampled with one to two pinch biopsies at colonoscopy. The chain employs TRBV11-3 and TRBJ1-1, with 11 bases identical to TRBD1. The TCR sequence derives from a boy younger than 18 with moderate ulcerative colitis. The sequencing sample was made of gut tissue. The CDR3 sequence: CASSPGTGGKDEAFF. The CDR3 DNA sequence: TGTGCCAGCAGCCCCGGGACAGGGGGTAAGGATGAAGCTTTCTTT. Filled out from reference TRBV11-3 and TRBJ1-1, the complete variable domain reads EAGVVQSPRYKIIEKKQPVAFWCNPISGHNTLYWYLQNLGQGPELLIRYENEEAVDDSQLPKDRFSAERLKGVDSTLKIQPAELGDSAVYLCASSPGTGGKDEAFFGQGTRLTVV.